These 30 T cell receptor beta chains share one sample of origin, sequenced in a study of metastatic and nonmetastatic thyroid tumors. Thyroid surgery was performed in patients who had received no treatment beforehand. MiXCR reprocessed the PCR reads for TCRdb. There are fewer than 55,000 clones in the sample; around 17% occur only once, and 20% to 25% lies in the top ten. Input material: blood. All receptors come from a female donor with papillary thyroid cancer or a benign thyroid nodule (not recorded which). Some clones in this sample may be carry-over from other donors' samples.

In its sample, this clone was seen many times. The chain couples TRBV5-5 to TRBJ1-5, with TRBD1 as a possible D gene (5 bases). Germline V CDR1 and CDR2: SGHKS, YYEKEE (reference sequence). This CDR3 spans 14 amino acids. V was pared by 0 bases and J by 3 bases, with 7 bases between. For the CDR3, the DNA is TGTGCCAGCAGCTTGGGACAGTTCAATCAGCCCCAGCATTTT. Protein: CASSLGQFNQPQHF. Combining the CDR3 with reference TRBV5-5 and TRBJ1-5 gives the whole variable domain DAGVTQSPTHLIKTRGQQVTLRCSPISGHKSVSWYQQVLGQGPQFIFQYYEKEERGRGNFPDRFSARQFPNYSSELNVNALLLGDSALYLCASSLGQFNQPQHFGDGTRLSIL.

This clone was detected ten times or more. CDR3 nucleotides: TGTGCCAGCAGCTGGGGGGGGGCGACTGAAGCTTTCTTT. Protein: CASSWGGATEAFF. The J gene is TRBJ1-1, the V gene TRBV7-9; D might be TRBD1 (6 bases). This CDR3 region has 13 residues. Trimming left V 4 bases short and J 5 bases short, with 11 bases between. Per the germline V gene, CDR1 is SEHNR and CDR2 is FQNEAQ (reference sequence).

The CDR3 is CASSSSGGMNEQFF. The CDR3 DNA reads TGTGCCAGCAGCTCGAGCGGGGGAATGAATGAGCAGTTCTTC. J is TRBJ2-1 and V is TRBV7-6; the match to TRBD2 covers 8 bases. V lost 4 bases, J lost 7 bases, and 6 bases stayed unmatched. The CDR3 extends over 14 amino acids. Per the germline V gene, CDR1 is SGHVS and CDR2 is FNYEAQ.

The CDR3, as DNA: TGTGCCAGCAGCATTTTAAGCGAGCAGTACTTC. Translated, it gives CASSILSEQYF. V gene TRBV27 combines with J gene TRBJ2-7; D unclear. Germline V gives CDR1 MNHEY, CDR2 SMNVEV (reference sequence). This CDR3 is built from 11 residues. V gave up 6 bases and J gave up 6 bases, with 9 bases separating them.

This clone came up many times. The chain employs TRBV15 and TRBJ1-1, with D tentatively TRBD1 (6 bases). The CDR3 is 14 amino acids. Germline V gives CDR1 LNHNV, CDR2 YYDKDF (reference sequence). V lost 1 base and J lost 6, with 12 bases in between. In DNA, the CDR3 is TGTGCCACCAGCAGAGGACAGGAAATCTCTGAAGCTTTCTTT. Translated, it gives CATSRGQEISEAFF.

Notes on this clone: A much larger clonotype is one base distant, so this may be a read error. Other nucleotide sequences from this sample produce the same CDR3. The genes are TRBV5-1 and TRBJ1-1, with no clear D. CDR3 size: 14 residues. Germline V gene data show CDR1 as SGHRS and CDR2 as YFSETQ. This CDR3 reads CASSLVDTNTEAFF. In nucleotides, the CDR3 is TGCGCCAGCAGCTTGGTCGACACTAACACTGAAGCTTTCTTC.

This clone was found many times. This rearrangement joins TRBV5-1 to TRBJ2-5, with 14 bases matching TRBD2. There are 18 residues in the CDR3. Germline CDR1 is SGHRS and CDR2 is YFSETQ. V shed 4 bases and J 4 bases; nucleotides not matched to a gene: 12. The DNA for the CDR3 is TGCGCCAGCAGCGAGCCGGGACTAGCGGGAGACGGAACAGAGACCCAGTACTTC. Residues: CASSEPGLAGDGTETQYF.

Of note for this clone: This could be a read error, since a much larger clone is one nucleotide away. The chain carries TRBV14 and TRBJ1-1, with D hard to call. Germline CDR1 SGHDN, CDR2 FVKESK. V was cut by 1 base and J by 1 base, with 10 bases left in between. The CDR3 runs 15 residues. CDR3 sequence: CASSQVASANTEAFF. The CDR3 DNA reads as TGTGCCAGCAGCCAAGTAGCCAGCGCGAACACTGAAGCTTTCTTT. Supplemented by reference TRBV14 and TRBJ1-1, the full variable domain reads EAGVTQFPSHSVIEKGQTVTLRCDPISGHDNLYWYRRVMGKEIKFLLHFVKESKQDESGMPNNRFLAERTGGTYSTLKVQPAELEDSGVYFCASSQVASANTEAFFGQGTRLTVV.

This clone was detected only a few times. A much larger clone lies one base from this, so it may be a read error. The chain carries TRBV20-1 and TRBJ2-1; unclear D gene. The V end was cut by 6 bases, the J end by 0 bases, with 15 bases between. The CDR3 sequence is 15 residues long. Germline lookup yields CDR1 DFQATT and CDR2 SNEGSKA (reference sequence). In DNA, the CDR3 is TGCAGTGCCCGGACGGCTAAAGGCTCCTACAATGAGCAGTTCTTC. Its translation is CSARTAKGSYNEQFF.

The rearrangement links TRBV6-2 or TRBV6-3 to TRBJ1-1; no definite D call. Germline CDR1 and CDR2: MNHEY and SVGEGT. Trimming pared 4 bases from V and 4 bases from J, leaving 10 bases between. The length of the CDR3 is 13 residues. CDR3 DNA sequence: TGTGCCAGCAGTTTGGAGGGATCCACTGAAGCTTTCTTT. Translation gives CASSLEGSTEAFF.

This clone was found many times. The chain uses TRBV27 and TRBJ2-1, with 10 bases that match TRBD1. CDR1 and CDR2 from the germline V gene are MNHEY and SMNVEV (reference sequence). CDR3 length: 16 amino acids. With 0 bases clipped from V and 6 bases from J, the junction kept 5 bases outside the gene matches. Here the CDR3 DNA reads TGTGCCAGCAGTTTATCAATGGGACAGGGGCGCAATGAGCAGTTCTTC. This sequence encodes CASSLSMGQGRNEQFF.

This clone was observed many times. The chain employs TRBV5-1 and TRBJ2-7; the D gene is possibly TRBD2 (6 bases). Per germline, CDR1 SGHRS and CDR2 YFSETQ. This CDR3 has 14 amino acids. V was trimmed by 5 bases and J by 0 bases, leaving 12 bases between them. The CDR3 region is CASRSLADSYEQYF. The CDR3, as DNA: TGCGCCAGCAGATCTTTAGCGGACTCCTACGAGCAGTACTTC.

This clone was observed at least ten times. The V and J genes are TRBV10-3 and TRBJ2-7; TRBD2 agrees at 14 bases. CDR1 ENHRY and CDR2 SYGVKD come from the germline V gene. This CDR3 has 15 residues. The V segment lost 3 bases and the J segment 7 bases; nucleotides outside the gene matches: 5. The CDR3 bases are TGTGCCATCAGTGAAGGACTAGCGGGAGGTTGGGAGCAGTACTTC. Translation: CAISEGLAGGWEQYF.

The chain combines TRBV6-1 with TRBJ2-1; unclear D gene. The V and J ends lost 2 bases and 5 bases respectively, with 10 bases between them. Germline CDR1 reads MNHNS; CDR2 reads SASEGT. CDR3 size: 14 residues. CDR3 sequence: CASSEIDTNNEQFF. The CDR3 nucleotides are TGTGCCAGCAGTGAAATAGACACCAACAATGAGCAGTTCTTC.

This clone has ten or more counts. The rearrangement links TRBV25-1 to TRBJ1-5; D gene unclear. Trimming took 3 bases from V and 0 from J, leaving 6 bases between them. The CDR3 consists of 14 residues. CDR1 is MGHDK and CDR2 is SYGVNS in the germline V gene. The DNA for the CDR3 is TGTGCCAGCAGTGATGCGGGTAGCAATCAGCCCCAGCATTTT. As protein: CASSDAGSNQPQHF.

This clone was recorded many times. This chain links TRBV9 with TRBJ2-7; 12 bases map to TRBD1. The germline CDR1 and CDR2 sequences are SGDLS and YYNGEE. There are 15 residues in the CDR3. The V gene end was trimmed by 4 bases and the J gene end by 5 bases; junction bases not matched to a gene: 7. The CDR3 here is CASSSFGTGGNEQYF. The CDR3 region has the DNA TGTGCCAGCAGCTCCTTTGGGACAGGGGGCAACGAGCAGTACTTC.

The chain joins TRBV9 to TRBJ1-6; 8 nucleotides align to TRBD1. This CDR3 region has 14 residues. V was clipped by 3 bases and J by 10 bases; unmatched bases: 6. The V gene's germline CDR1 is SGDLS and CDR2 YYNGEE. The DNA for the CDR3 is TGTGCCAGCAGCGCCCAGGGGGCTAGGTCACCCCTCCACTTT. Translated: CASSAQGARSPLHF.

This clone occurred many times. The V and J genes are TRBV2 and TRBJ2-5; D possibly corresponds to TRBD2 (5 bases). This CDR3 has 13 amino acids. Deletions cut 8 bases from V and 4 bases from J, with 14 bases between. CDR1 and CDR2 from the germline V gene are SNHLY and FYNNEI. The CDR3, as DNA: TGTGCCAGCTCCATCGGGGATACAGAGACCCAGTACTTC. Translating gives CASSIGDTETQYF.

This clone was observed at least ten times. DNA of the CDR3: TGCGCCAGCAGCTTGGCCGGGGTCAGGGGAGGAAACACCATATATTTT. Encoded protein: CASSLAGVRGGNTIYF. The chain has TRBV5-1 and TRBJ1-3; a weak D match, TRBD1 (6 bases). Trimming took 0 bases from V and 4 from J, leaving 14 bases between them. Per germline, CDR1 SGHRS and CDR2 YFSETQ. The CDR3 consists of 16 residues. Supplemented by reference TRBV5-1 and TRBJ1-3, the full variable domain reads KAGVTQTPRYLIKTRGQQVTLSCSPISGHRSVSWYQQTPGQGLQFLFEYFSETQRNKGNFPGRFSGRQFSNSRSEMNVSTLELGDSALYLCASSLAGVRGGNTIYFGEGSWLTVV.

This clone was seen more than once but under ten times. The chain has TRBV9 and TRBJ2-2; 8 bases align to TRBD1. The CDR3 is 16 residues long. After removal of 4 bases from V and 5 bases from J, the junction contained 10 bases not matched to a gene. Germline V lookup: CDR1 SGDLS, CDR2 YYNGEE. CDR3 DNA sequence: TGTGCCAGCAGCCCAAGGACAGGGATTATAACCGGGGAGCTGTTTTTT. Amino acids: CASSPRTGIITGELFF.

This clone was seen many times. The chain links TRBV30 to TRBJ1-2; no clear D gene. Trimming removed 0 bases from V and 5 bases from J, with 7 bases in between. The CDR3 is 12 amino acids. CDR1 and CDR2 (germline): GTSNPN, SVGIG (reference sequence). The CDR3 spells CAWSVAGYGYTF. DNA of the CDR3: TGTGCCTGGAGTGTCGCCGGTTATGGCTACACCTTC.

This chain links TRBV2 with TRBJ2-3; TRBD1 might be the D (5 bases). V lost 7 bases and J lost 0, with 8 bases in between. Germline V gene lookup returns CDR1 SNHLY and CDR2 FYNNEI. CDR3 size: 13 residues. The CDR3 loop is CASMKGSTDTQYF. CDR3 nucleotides: TGTGCCAGCATGAAGGGGAGCACAGATACGCAGTATTTT.

This clone was found many times. CDR3: CASSRHSTQGDHYGYTF. Written as DNA, the CDR3 is TGTGCCAGCAGCAGACACTCCACACAGGGGGACCACTATGGCTACACCTTC. The chain links TRBV27 to TRBJ1-2; 8 positions match TRBD1. Germline CDR1 and CDR2: MNHEY and SMNVEV (reference sequence). J lost 3 bases, V lost 6 bases, and 15 bases had no gene match. There are 17 residues in the CDR3.

There are many counts of this clone. V and J are TRBV5-1 and TRBJ2-7, with D maybe TRBD2 (5 bases). The germline CDR1 and CDR2 sequences are SGHRS and YFSETQ. V lost 3 bases to trimming and J lost 0 bases, with 10 bases between them. The CDR3 is 14 amino acids. CDR3 sequence (DNA): TGCGCCAGCAGCTCTTGGGGAGACTCCTACGAGCAGTACTTC. This sequence encodes CASSSWGDSYEQYF. Together with reference TRBV5-1 and TRBJ2-7, the CDR3 gives the full variable domain: KAGVTQTPRYLIKTRGQQVTLSCSPISGHRSVSWYQQTPGQGLQFLFEYFSETQRNKGNFPGRFSGRQFSNSRSEMNVSTLELGDSALYLCASSSWGDSYEQYFGPGTRLTVT.

Details on this clone: A much more abundant neighbour one base away suggests this may be a read error. This sample also contains other DNA sequences that code for the same CDR3. The J gene is TRBJ1-1, the V gene TRBV3-1; D unresolved. This CDR3 spans 13 amino acids. Germline V gives CDR1 LGHDT, CDR2 YNNKEL (reference sequence). The V end lost 1 base, the J end lost 1 base, and 4 bases lay between the germline ends. As DNA, the CDR3 is TGTGCCAGCAGCCAAGTACAGAACACTGAAGCTTTCTTT. Translated: CASSQVQNTEAFF.

This clone was recorded at least ten times. This chain joins TRBV4-1 and TRBJ2-2; D gene uncertain. This CDR3 is built from 16 residues. The V end lost 0 bases, the J end lost 6 bases, and 14 bases lay between the germline ends. CDR1 is MGHRA, CDR2 YSYEKL, per germline. Written as DNA, the CDR3 is TGCGCCAGCAGCCAAGAAGGAAACGTGGGTTCCGGGGAGCTGTTTTTT. Protein: CASSQEGNVGSGELFF.

Many counts were recorded for this clone. The J gene is TRBJ2-5, the V gene TRBV2; no reliable D call. V shed 1 base and J shed 5 bases, with 2 bases lying between them. The CDR3 extends over 11 amino acids. The germline V gene has CDR1 SNHLY and CDR2 FYNNEI. The CDR3 loop is CASSEEETQYF. For the CDR3, the DNA is TGTGCCAGCAGTGAAGAGGAGACCCAGTACTTC.

This clone has a handful of counts. A much more abundant neighbour one base away suggests this may be a read error. Other DNA sequences from this sample encode an identical CDR3 as well. As DNA, the CDR3 is TGTGCCAGCAGCGGGACAAACTTTAACACTGAGGCTTTCTTT. It translates to CASSGTNFNTEAFF. V usage is TRBV2 and J usage is TRBJ1-1, with D possibly matching TRBD1 (6 bases). This CDR3 contains 14 residues. Per germline, CDR1 SNHLY and CDR2 FYNNEI.

The V gene is TRBV12-3 or TRBV12-4, the J gene TRBJ2-5, with D hard to call. The CDR3 consists of 10 residues. The germline V and J ends were trimmed by 6 bases and 1 base, with 0 bases remaining between them. CDR3 sequence: CASSQETQYF. The CDR3, as DNA: TGTGCCAGCAGCCAAGAGACCCAGTACTTC.

This clone was found many times. This chain connects TRBV20-1 to TRBJ2-2; 10 bases map to TRBD1. CDR1 and CDR2 from the germline V gene are DFQATT and SNEGSKA (reference sequence). This CDR3 has 16 residues. Trimming removed 4 bases from V and 5 bases from J; junction bases left unmatched: 10. The CDR3: CSAIDPGTGVTGELFF. CDR3 DNA sequence: TGCAGTGCTATAGACCCCGGGACAGGGGTTACCGGGGAGCTGTTTTTT.